This is a list of T cell receptor beta chains from one sample in a study of tumor-infiltrating lymphocytes in primary liver carcinoma. TCRdb redid the calling of the multiplex PCR reads with MiXCR, one entry per CDR3 protein. Here the sample spans 40,000 to 55,000 distinct CDR3 sequences, less than 85% being singletons. Input material: liver tumor tissue from sampling region 5. The receptors originated from a man aged 40-50 years with primary liver carcinoma and hepatitis B virus infection. CDR3s include the opening cysteine and the closing phenylalanine or tryptophan. Each record gives: D gene, CDR3 length, V gene, J gene, clone size, CDR3 DNA, CDR3 protein. The D gene is left open where the match is weak. Rows may omit the clone size; those that give it use once, few, many or a size class.

d_gene: .
len: 14
v_gene: TRBV10-1
j_gene: TRBJ2-7
abundance: once
CDR3nt: TGCACCAGCAGTGGGGGTAGCGGAGACTACGAGCAATACTTC
CDR3aa: CTSSGGSGDYEQYF

d_gene: .
len: 12
v_gene: TRBV7-9
j_gene: TRBJ2-1
abundance: many
CDR3nt: TGTGCCAGCAGCCTCTTAGAGCAGTTCTCCATCTTC
CDR3aa: CASSLLEQFSIF

d_gene: .
len: 15
v_gene: TRBV6-1
j_gene: TRBJ2-6
abundance: many
CDR3nt: TGTGCCAGCAGTGGAGTCGGCTCTGGGGCCAACGTCCTGACTTTC
CDR3aa: CASSGVGSGANVLTF

d_gene: .
len: 13
v_gene: TRBV7-8
j_gene: TRBJ1-2
abundance: .
CDR3nt: TGTGCCAGAAGCCTCGGGGCGGAATATGGCTACACCTTC
CDR3aa: CARSLGAEYGYTF

d_gene: .
len: 13
v_gene: TRBV6-1
j_gene: TRBJ2-5
abundance: .
CDR3nt: TGTGTCAGCAGAACAGCATACCAAGAGACCCAGTACTTC
CDR3aa: CVSRTAYQETQYF

d_gene: .
len: 16
v_gene: TRBV6-1
j_gene: TRBJ1-1
abundance: .
CDR3nt: TGTGTCAGTAGTGAACCTTTCGCCACCCCAAGAACTGAAGCTTTCTTT
CDR3aa: CVSSEPFATPRTEAFF

d_gene: .
len: 16
v_gene: TRBV21-1
j_gene: TRBJ2-2
abundance: few
CDR3nt: TGTGCCAGCAGCACCCGACTAGCGGGACACACCGGGGAGCTGTTTTTT
CDR3aa: CASSTRLAGHTGELFF

d_gene: .
len: 16
v_gene: TRBV4-1
j_gene: TRBJ1-1
abundance: .
CDR3nt: TGCGCCAACAGCCAAGATCTGGCGGGGATGGACGCTGAAGCTTTCTTT
CDR3aa: CANSQDLAGMDAEAFF

d_gene: TRBD1
len: 13
v_gene: TRBV6-1
j_gene: TRBJ1-2
abundance: many
CDR3nt: TGTGCCAGCAGGGGACAGGGAGGTTATGGCTACACCTTC
CDR3aa: CASRGQGGYGYTF

d_gene: .
len: 17
v_gene: TRBV6-6
j_gene: TRBJ1-4
abundance: many
CDR3nt: TGTGCCAGCAGCCGCTACGTGTTGGGTGCCACTAATGAAAAACTGTTTTTT
CDR3aa: CASSRYVLGATNEKLFF

d_gene: .
len: 15
v_gene: TRBV5-6
j_gene: TRBJ2-7
abundance: .
CDR3nt: TGTGACAGCATCCTTTTCGGACCCAGGAGGGACGAGCAGTACTTC
CDR3aa: CDSILFGPRRDEQYF

d_gene: .
len: 15
v_gene: TRBV28
j_gene: TRBJ2-5
abundance: .
CDR3nt: TGTGCCAGCAGTGCCGGAAGACTTGAGCAAGAGACCCAGTACTTC
CDR3aa: CASSAGRLEQETQYF

d_gene: .
len: 19
v_gene: TRBV4-1
j_gene: TRBJ1-1
abundance: .
CDR3nt: TGCGCCAGCAGGCAAGATAGGGGGGGGGGAGGCCTCATGAACACTGAAGCTTTCTTT
CDR3aa: CASRQDRGGGGLMNTEAFF

d_gene: TRBD2
len: 14
v_gene: TRBV12-3/TRBV12-4
j_gene: TRBJ2-1
abundance: .
CDR3nt: TGTGCCAGCAGTTTCGAACTAGCGGGAATTGAGCAGTTCTTC
CDR3aa: CASSFELAGIEQFF

d_gene: .
len: 12
v_gene: TRBV12-3/TRBV12-4
j_gene: TRBJ1-3
abundance: .
CDR3nt: TGTGCCGGCAGTTTACGTGGAAACACCATATATTTT
CDR3aa: CAGSLRGNTIYF

d_gene: .
len: 13
v_gene: TRBV20-1
j_gene: TRBJ2-5
abundance: .
CDR3nt: TGCAGTGCTGGAGAGGGGATTAAAGAGACCCAGTACTTC
CDR3aa: CSAGEGIKETQYF

d_gene: .
len: 12
v_gene: TRBV28
j_gene: TRBJ1-2
abundance: .
CDR3nt: TGTGCCAGCAGTTCGGGGGCAAATGGCTGCACCTTC
CDR3aa: CASSSGANGCTF

d_gene: .
len: 14
v_gene: TRBV11-2
j_gene: TRBJ2-3
abundance: .
CDR3nt: TGTGCCAGCAGCCCCCCGGGCCGGGCAGATACGCAGTATTTT
CDR3aa: CASSPPGRADTQYF

d_gene: .
len: 15
v_gene: TRBV21-1
j_gene: TRBJ2-1
abundance: .
CDR3nt: TGTGCCAGCAGCAAAGAGGCGGGAGGTAGCAATGAACATTTCTTC
CDR3aa: CASSKEAGGSNEHFF

d_gene: .
len: 12
v_gene: TRBV2
j_gene: TRBJ2-1
abundance: .
CDR3nt: TGTGCCAGCAGCCGTAAGCCGGATGAGCAGTTCTTC
CDR3aa: CASSRKPDEQFF

d_gene: TRBD1
len: 14
v_gene: TRBV6-1
j_gene: TRBJ2-1
abundance: .
CDR3nt: TGTGCCAGCAGTGGAGGGACAGGTAGCAATGAGCAGTTCTTC
CDR3aa: CASSGGTGSNEQFF

d_gene: .
len: 14
v_gene: TRBV28
j_gene: TRBJ2-7
abundance: once
CDR3nt: TGTGCCAGCAGTAGACTAGTGGGACTTTACGAGCAGTACTTC
CDR3aa: CASSRLVGLYEQYF

d_gene: TRBD2
len: 15
v_gene: TRBV7-6
j_gene: TRBJ2-2
abundance: .
CDR3nt: TGTGCCAGCAGTTCTATGGGACTAGAGACCGGGGAGCTGTTTTTT
CDR3aa: CASSSMGLETGELFF

d_gene: .
len: 13
v_gene: TRBV25-1
j_gene: TRBJ1-6
abundance: many
CDR3nt: TGTGCCAGCAGTCCCTCGGGGGACTCACCCCTCCACTTT
CDR3aa: CASSPSGDSPLHF

d_gene: .
len: 14
v_gene: TRBV11-2
j_gene: TRBJ2-7
abundance: .
CDR3nt: TGTGCTAGCAGCTTAACTGACACTGCATACGAGCATTACTTC
CDR3aa: CASSLTDTAYEHYF

d_gene: .
len: 14
v_gene: TRBV6-1
j_gene: TRBJ2-2
abundance: .
CDR3nt: TGTGCCAGCAGTGATCTTAGCCTCACCGGGAGGCTGTTTTTT
CDR3aa: CASSDLSLTGRLFF

d_gene: TRBD1
len: 13
v_gene: TRBV29-1
j_gene: TRBJ1-5
abundance: .
CDR3nt: TGCAGCGTCGTACAGGGGACAAATCAGCCCCAGCACTTT
CDR3aa: CSVVQGTNQPQHF

d_gene: TRBD1
len: 17
v_gene: TRBV2
j_gene: TRBJ2-2
abundance: .
CDR3nt: TGTGCCAGCAGAGTCTGGGACAGGGGGACTAACACCGGGAAGCTGTTTTTT
CDR3aa: CASRVWDRGTNTGKLFF

d_gene: .
len: 17
v_gene: TRBV5-6
j_gene: TRBJ2-3
abundance: .
CDR3nt: TGTGCCAGCAGTTTGTCCCTCGACTCGTCCAAGACAGATACGCAGTATTTT
CDR3aa: CASSLSLDSSKTDTQYF

d_gene: TRBD1
len: 15
v_gene: TRBV30
j_gene: TRBJ1-2
abundance: many
CDR3nt: TGTGCCTGGAGACAAACAGGGGGGGGACTCTATGGCTACACCTTC
CDR3aa: CAWRQTGGGLYGYTF

d_gene: .
len: 14
v_gene: TRBV7-8
j_gene: TRBJ1-1
abundance: .
CDR3nt: TGTGCCAGCAGTCCACATTGTTTTGACACTGAAGCTTTCTTT
CDR3aa: CASSPHCFDTEAFF

d_gene: .
len: 13
v_gene: TRBV29-1
j_gene: TRBJ2-1
abundance: .
CDR3nt: TGCAGCGTCCTGAGAGGGGCCGGCTACGAGCAATGCTTC
CDR3aa: CSVLRGAGYEQCF

d_gene: .
len: 12
v_gene: TRBV21-1
j_gene: TRBJ1-2
abundance: .
CDR3nt: TGTGCAAGCAGCAGCAGCCCTTATGGCTACACCTTC
CDR3aa: CASSSSPYGYTF

d_gene: .
len: 14
v_gene: TRBV6-6
j_gene: TRBJ1-5
abundance: .
CDR3nt: TGTGCCAGCCTCAGCGAGGTGAGCAGTCAGCCCCAGCATTTT
CDR3aa: CASLSEVSSQPQHF

d_gene: .
len: 13
v_gene: TRBV6-1
j_gene: TRBJ2-1
abundance: .
CDR3nt: TGTGCCAGCAGTGAACAGAGTCGCAGTGAGCAGTTCTTC
CDR3aa: CASSEQSRSEQFF

d_gene: .
len: 16
v_gene: TRBV11-1
j_gene: TRBJ2-3
abundance: .
CDR3nt: TGTGCCAGCAGCAGGGGAATAGCGGTTAGCATAGATACGCAGTATTTT
CDR3aa: CASSRGIAVSIDTQYF

d_gene: .
len: 14
v_gene: TRBV29-1
j_gene: TRBJ2-1
abundance: .
CDR3nt: TGCAGCGGATTGCCGGGATGGAGGGTGGATGAGCAGTTCTTC
CDR3aa: CSGLPGWRVDEQFF

d_gene: .
len: 16
v_gene: TRBV9
j_gene: TRBJ2-6
abundance: .
CDR3nt: TGTGCCAGCAGCCCCGGACCCAACTCTGGGGCCAACGTCCTGACTTTC
CDR3aa: CASSPGPNSGANVLTF

d_gene: .
len: 12
v_gene: TRBV6-5
j_gene: TRBJ2-1
abundance: .
CDR3nt: TGTGCCAGTAGTAACCCTAGGGATGAGCGGTTCTTC
CDR3aa: CASSNPRDERFF

d_gene: TRBD2
len: 17
v_gene: TRBV4-2
j_gene: TRBJ2-7
abundance: .
CDR3nt: TGTGCCACTACTGGACTAGCGGGAGTTTATAAGTCCCACGGACAGTACTTC
CDR3aa: CATTGLAGVYKSHGQYF

d_gene: .
len: 15
v_gene: TRBV10-2
j_gene: TRBJ1-1
abundance: .
CDR3nt: TGCGCCAGCAGTGAGCCAAGCAGTATGAACACTGGAGCTTTCTTT
CDR3aa: CASSEPSSMNTGAFF

d_gene: .
len: 13
v_gene: TRBV6-5
j_gene: TRBJ2-5
abundance: .
CDR3nt: TGCGTCAGCAGTCTGACTAGTCGGGAGACCCAGTACTTC
CDR3aa: CVSSLTSRETQYF

d_gene: .
len: 17
v_gene: TRBV2
j_gene: TRBJ1-5
abundance: .
CDR3nt: TGTGCCATCAGTGAAGCGGGATTTTTTGACTCAAATCAGCCCCAGCATTTT
CDR3aa: CAISEAGFFDSNQPQHF

d_gene: .
len: 14
v_gene: TRBV19
j_gene: TRBJ2-2
abundance: .
CDR3nt: TGTGCCAGTATTCGGACTGTGAACACCGGGGAGCTGTTTTTT
CDR3aa: CASIRTVNTGELFF

d_gene: TRBD2
len: 15
v_gene: TRBV4-1
j_gene: TRBJ2-7
abundance: many
CDR3nt: TGCGCCAGCAGCCAAGCTTCTAGCGGGAGCTACGAGCAGTACTTC
CDR3aa: CASSQASSGSYEQYF

d_gene: .
len: 15
v_gene: TRBV5-6
j_gene: TRBJ2-7
abundance: few
CDR3nt: TGTGCCAGCAGTCGGACATGGATCGGGTCCTACGAGCAGTACTTC
CDR3aa: CASSRTWIGSYEQYF

d_gene: .
len: 14
v_gene: TRBV11-2
j_gene: TRBJ2-7
abundance: few
CDR3nt: TGTGCTAGCAGTTTAACTGACACTGCCTACGAGGAGTATTTC
CDR3aa: CASSLTDTAYEEYF

d_gene: .
len: 14
v_gene: TRBV4-1
j_gene: TRBJ2-2
abundance: .
CDR3nt: TGCGCCATCAGCCAATCTCTGGACACCGGGGAGCTGTTTTTT
CDR3aa: CAISQSLDTGELFF

d_gene: .
len: 14
v_gene: TRBV2
j_gene: TRBJ1-4
abundance: .
CDR3nt: TGTGCCAGCAGGGGCACAACAACTAATGAAAAACTGTTTTTT
CDR3aa: CASRGTTTNEKLFF

d_gene: TRBD2
len: 18
v_gene: TRBV11-2
j_gene: TRBJ2-7
abundance: .
CDR3nt: TGTGCCAGCGGCTTATCCGTCGGACTAGCGAGAGGGGGGTACGAGCAGTACTTC
CDR3aa: CASGLSVGLARGGYEQYF

d_gene: .
len: 11
v_gene: TRBV6-1
j_gene: TRBJ2-7
abundance: many
CDR3nt: TGTGCCAGCATGGCGGTCTACGAGCAGTACTTC
CDR3aa: CASMAVYEQYF

d_gene: .
len: 15
v_gene: TRBV12-5
j_gene: TRBJ2-3
abundance: .
CDR3nt: TGTGCTAGTGGTCTGGGGCTAGACGCCACAGATACGCAGTATTTT
CDR3aa: CASGLGLDATDTQYF

d_gene: TRBD1
len: 17
v_gene: TRBV12-3/TRBV12-4
j_gene: TRBJ2-3
abundance: .
CDR3nt: TGTGCCAGCAGTTCGCCTGAGGGACAGGGGCGGTCGGATACGCGGTATTTT
CDR3aa: CASSSPEGQGRSDTRYF

d_gene: .
len: 13
v_gene: TRBV28
j_gene: TRBJ2-2
abundance: .
CDR3nt: TGTGCCAGCAGTTTGGTACATACCGGGGAGCTGTTTTTT
CDR3aa: CASSLVHTGELFF

d_gene: TRBD1
len: 15
v_gene: TRBV12-3/TRBV12-4
j_gene: TRBJ1-6
abundance: .
CDR3nt: TGTGCCAGCAGTTCCATGACAGGGCATAATTCACCCCTTCACTTT
CDR3aa: CASSSMTGHNSPLHF